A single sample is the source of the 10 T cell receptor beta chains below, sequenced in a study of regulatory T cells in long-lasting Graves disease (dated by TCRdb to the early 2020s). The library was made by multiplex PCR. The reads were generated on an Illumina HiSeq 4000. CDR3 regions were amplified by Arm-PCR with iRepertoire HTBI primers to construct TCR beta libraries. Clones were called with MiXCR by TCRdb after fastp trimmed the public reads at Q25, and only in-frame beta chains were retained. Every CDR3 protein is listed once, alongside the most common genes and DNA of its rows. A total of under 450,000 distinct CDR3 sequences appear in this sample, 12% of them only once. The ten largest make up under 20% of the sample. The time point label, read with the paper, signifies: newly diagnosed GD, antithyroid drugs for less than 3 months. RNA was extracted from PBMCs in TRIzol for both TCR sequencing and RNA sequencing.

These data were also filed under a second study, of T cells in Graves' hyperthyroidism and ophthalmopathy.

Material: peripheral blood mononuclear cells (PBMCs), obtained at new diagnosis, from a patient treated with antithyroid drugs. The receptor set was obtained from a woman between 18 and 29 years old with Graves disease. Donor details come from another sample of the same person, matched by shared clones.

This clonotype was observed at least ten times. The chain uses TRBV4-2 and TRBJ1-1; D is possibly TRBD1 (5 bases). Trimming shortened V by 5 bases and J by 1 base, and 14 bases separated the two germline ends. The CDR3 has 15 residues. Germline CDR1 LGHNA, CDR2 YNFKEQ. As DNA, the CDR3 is TGTGCCAGCAGCGAACAGGTTTGGTCGAACACTGAAGCTTTCTTT. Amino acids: CASSEQVWSNTEAFF.

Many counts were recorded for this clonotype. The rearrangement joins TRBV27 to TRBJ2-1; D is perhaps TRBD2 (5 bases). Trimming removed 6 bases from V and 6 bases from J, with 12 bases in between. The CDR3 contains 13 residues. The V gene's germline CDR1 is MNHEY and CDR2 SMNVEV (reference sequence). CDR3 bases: TGTGCCAGCAGCCCCGCCCTAGCCAATGAGCAGTTCTTC. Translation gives CASSPALANEQFF.

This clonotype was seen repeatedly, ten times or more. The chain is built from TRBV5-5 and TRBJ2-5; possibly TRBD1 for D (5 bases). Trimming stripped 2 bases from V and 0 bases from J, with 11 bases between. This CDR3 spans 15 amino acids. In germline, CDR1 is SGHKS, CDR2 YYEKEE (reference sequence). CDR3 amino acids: CASSFNGADQETQYF. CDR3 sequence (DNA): TGTGCCAGCAGCTTCAATGGGGCAGACCAAGAGACCCAGTACTTC.

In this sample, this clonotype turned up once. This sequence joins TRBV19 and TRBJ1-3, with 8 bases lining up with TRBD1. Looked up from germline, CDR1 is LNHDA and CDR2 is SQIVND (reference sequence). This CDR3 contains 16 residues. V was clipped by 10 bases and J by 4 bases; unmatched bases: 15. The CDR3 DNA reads TGTGCCACCACGGTCGGACAGGGTCGAATCGGAAACACCATATATTTT. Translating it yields CATTVGQGRIGNTIYF.

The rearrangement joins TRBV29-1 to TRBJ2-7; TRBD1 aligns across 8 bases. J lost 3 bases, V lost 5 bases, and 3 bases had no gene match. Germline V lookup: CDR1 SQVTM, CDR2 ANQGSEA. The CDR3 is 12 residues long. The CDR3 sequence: CSVSTGGYEQYF. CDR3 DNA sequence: TGCAGCGTTTCCACAGGGGGCTACGAGCAGTACTTC.

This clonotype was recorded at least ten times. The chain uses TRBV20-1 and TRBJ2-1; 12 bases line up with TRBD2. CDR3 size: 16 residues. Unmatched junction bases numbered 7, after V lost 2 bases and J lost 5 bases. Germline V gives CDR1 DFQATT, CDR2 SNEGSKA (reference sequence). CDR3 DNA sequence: TGCAGTGCTAGATGGCTAGCGGGAGGGCCCCACAATGAGCAGTTCTTC. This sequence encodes CSARWLAGGPHNEQFF.

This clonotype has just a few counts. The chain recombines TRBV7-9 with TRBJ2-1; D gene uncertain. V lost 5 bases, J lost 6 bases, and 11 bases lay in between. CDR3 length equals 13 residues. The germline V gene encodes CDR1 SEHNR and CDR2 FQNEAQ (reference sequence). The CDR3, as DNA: TGTGCCAGCAGCCCACTACGATCCAATGAGCAGTTCTTC. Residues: CASSPLRSNEQFF.

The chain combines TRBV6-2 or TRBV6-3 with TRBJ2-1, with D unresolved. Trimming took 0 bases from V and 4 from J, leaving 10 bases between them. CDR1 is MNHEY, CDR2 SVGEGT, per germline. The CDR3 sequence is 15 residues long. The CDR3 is CASSYSVADYNEQFF. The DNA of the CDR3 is TGTGCCAGCAGTTACTCGGTGGCGGATTACAATGAGCAGTTCTTC.

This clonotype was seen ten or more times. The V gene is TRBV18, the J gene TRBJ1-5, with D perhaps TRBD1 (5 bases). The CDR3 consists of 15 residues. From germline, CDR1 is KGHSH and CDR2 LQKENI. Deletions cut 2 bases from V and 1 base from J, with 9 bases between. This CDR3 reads CASSPIQESNQPQHF. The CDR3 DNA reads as TGTGCCAGCTCACCAATACAGGAAAGCAATCAGCCCCAGCATTTT.

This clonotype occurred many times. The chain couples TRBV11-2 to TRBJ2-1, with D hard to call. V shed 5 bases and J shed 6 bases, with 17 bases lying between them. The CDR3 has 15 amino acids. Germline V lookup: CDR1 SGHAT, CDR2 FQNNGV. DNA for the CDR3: TGTGCCAGCAGCGATACGAACAGCCGGTCCAATGAGCAGTTCTTC. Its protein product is CASSDTNSRSNEQFF. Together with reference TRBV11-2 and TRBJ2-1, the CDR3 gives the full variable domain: EAGVAQSPRYKIIEKRQSVAFWCNPISGHATLYWYQQILGQGPKLLIQFQNNGVVDDSQLPKDRFSAERLKGVDSTLKIQPAKLEDSAVYLCASSDTNSRSNEQFFGPGTRLTVL.